Each of the 28 T cell receptor beta chains below was sequenced from the same sample in a study of blood T cell repertoires in COVID-19. Repertoires were generated with immunoSEQ multiplex PCR, while TCRdb's copy carries only in-frame clones and drops some. The data contain some 320,000 clones, more than 70% of them singletons. The sample consisted of PBMCs or T cells enriched from blood (not recorded which). These receptors were taken from a woman in her 30s who had recovered from COVID-19.

V usage is TRBV21-1 and J usage is TRBJ1-1. TRBV21-1 has pseudogene status. The CDR3 is 12 residues long. For the CDR3, the DNA is TGTGCCAGCACGCGGCAGATGGAAGAAGCTTTCTTT. Translation gives CASTRQMEEAFF.

V usage is TRBV7-8 and J usage is TRBJ1-1, with 11 bases aligning to TRBD1. The CDR3 is 16 amino acids. Germline V CDR1 and CDR2: SGHVS, FQNEAQ. J lost 1 base, V lost 4 bases, and 5 bases had no gene match. In DNA form, the CDR3 reads TGTGCCAGCAGCTCCGGACAGGGGGCTGGGAACACTGAAGCTTTCTTT. This encodes CASSSGQGAGNTEAFF.

V usage is TRBV27 and J usage is TRBJ1-3; D not certain. The CDR3 has 16 residues. From germline, CDR1 is MNHEY and CDR2 SMNVEV (reference sequence). V was trimmed by 5 bases and J by 5 bases, leaving 19 bases between them. The CDR3: CASSPTGGGFRNTIYF. The CDR3 nucleotides are TGTGCCAGCAGTCCAACGGGAGGCGGATTTAGAAACACCATATATTTT.

For this clone: This same CDR3 is encoded by further DNA sequences in the sample. The chain carries TRBV29-1 and TRBJ2-7; tentative D call: TRBD1 (6 bases). The V gene lost 6 bases and the J gene lost 1 base, with 10 bases spanning the gap. Germline V lookup: CDR1 SQVTM, CDR2 ANQGSEA. The CDR3 length is 12 residues. CDR3 coding DNA: TGCAGCGTCGGTACAGGGTCCTACGAGCAGTACTTC. This translates into CSVGTGSYEQYF.

This clone was recorded only once. V usage is TRBV30 and J usage is TRBJ1-2; tentatively, D is TRBD1 (6 bases). The CDR3 is 14 amino acids. Trimming stripped 3 bases from V and 4 bases from J, with 15 bases between. The V gene's germline CDR1 is GTSNPN and CDR2 SVGIG (reference sequence). Here the CDR3 DNA reads TGTGCCTGGAGAGTTGGGGGCGGCGGCTATGGCTACACCTTC. This codes for CAWRVGGGGYGYTF.

J is TRBJ1-3 and V is TRBV30; D gene ambiguous. Between the trimmed V and J ends, which lost 5 bases and 0 bases, there was a span of 8 bases. The CDR3 totals 13 residues. Germline V gives CDR1 GTSNPN, CDR2 SVGIG (reference sequence). Written as DNA, the CDR3 is TGTGCCTGGCAACAGAGCTCTGGAAACACCATATATTTT. As protein: CAWQQSSGNTIYF.

The chain employs TRBV7-2 and TRBJ2-7, with D possibly TRBD2 on 6 matching bases. Germline loops: CDR1 SGHTA, CDR2 FQGNSA. V lost 6 bases and J lost 7, with 16 bases in between. The CDR3 covers 13 residues. The CDR3, as DNA: TGTGCCAGCAGTTATACCGGGACTGCTGAGCAGTACTTC. This codes for CASSYTGTAEQYF.

The chain employs TRBV7-3 and TRBJ1-1, with D unresolved. CDR1 and CDR2 from the germline V gene are SGHTA and FQGTGA. The CDR3 extends over 13 amino acids. V was clipped by 3 bases and J by 10 bases, with 15 bases between them. The CDR3 coding sequence is TGTGCCAGCAGCTTCGGTGGTAGCCCGGTAGCTTTCTTT. Protein: CASSFGGSPVAFF.

The V and J genes are TRBV27 and TRBJ2-7, with 7 bases matching TRBD1. Per germline, CDR1 MNHEY and CDR2 SMNVEV (reference sequence). V lost 8 bases, J lost 1 base, and 14 bases stayed unmatched. The CDR3 length is 16 residues. As DNA, the CDR3 is TGTGCCAGCTCACAGTCCGGGACAGTAATTTCCTACGAGCAGTACTTC. It specifies CASSQSGTVISYEQYF.

V usage is TRBV14 and J usage is TRBJ1-1, with D tentatively TRBD1 (5 bases). Germline V CDR1 and CDR2: SGHDN, FVKESK. With 4 bases removed from V and 4 bases from J, the gap between germline ends came to 10 bases. This CDR3 comprises 13 residues. CDR3 protein: CASSPRQFTEAFF. The DNA of the CDR3 is TGTGCCAGCAGCCCTCGACAGTTCACTGAAGCTTTCTTT.

This clone was seen a handful of times. The chain combines TRBV3-1 (or the pseudogene TRBV3-2) with TRBJ1-6, with D uncertain. The ends were cut back, 4 bases at V and 5 bases at J, with 15 bases in the middle. CDR1 LGHDT and CDR2 YNNKEL come from the germline V gene (reference sequence). The CDR3 contains 16 residues. This CDR3 is CASSLDSPRDNSPLHF. DNA for the CDR3: TGTGCCAGCAGCCTCGACTCTCCCCGGGATAATTCACCCCTCCACTTT.

This chain links TRBV11-2 with TRBJ2-1, with TRBD2 as a possible D gene (6 bases). The CDR3 is 16 residues long. The V and J ends lost 2 bases and 4 bases respectively, with 15 bases between them. Germline V gives CDR1 SGHAT, CDR2 FQNNGV. CDR3 coding DNA: TGTGCCAGCAGCTTATTACGGGGGACGACTTACAATGAGCAGTTCTTC. The encoded protein is CASSLLRGTTYNEQFF.

The chain employs TRBV10-3 and TRBJ1-3, with 7 nucleotides matching TRBD1. Trimming cost V 5 bases and J 4 bases; bases outside gene matches: 11. This CDR3 region has 16 residues. Germline-derived CDR1 and CDR2 are ENHRY and SYGVKD. CDR3 DNA: TGTGCCATCAGTTTCCCCCCAGGGGGGCCAGGAAACACCATATATTTT. Protein product: CAISFPPGGPGNTIYF.

The chain combines TRBV28 with TRBJ1-6, with a tentative D call TRBD1 (5 bases). Germline V CDR1 and CDR2: MDHEN, SYDVKM. The CDR3 is 15 residues long. Trimming pared 4 bases from V and 7 bases from J, leaving 14 bases between. CDR3 DNA: TGTGCCAGCAGTTCCCTCGACAGCTACAATTCACCCCTCCACTTT. It is translated as CASSSLDSYNSPLHF.

The CDR3 DNA reads TGTGCCAGCAGCGTCACAGGGAACACTGAAGCTTTCTTT. Translated: CASSVTGNTEAFF. The gene calls are TRBV7-2 and TRBJ1-1; possibly TRBD1 for D (5 bases). Trimming left V 5 bases short and J 1 base short, with 8 bases between. Germline CDR1 SGHTA, CDR2 FQGNSA. The CDR3 spans 13 residues. The full variable domain, rest sourced from reference TRBV7-2 and TRBJ1-1, is GAGVSQSPSNKVTEKGKDVELRCDPISGHTALYWYRQSLGQGLEFLIYFQGNSAPDKSGLPSDRFSAERTGGSVSTLTIQRTQQEDSAVYLCASSVTGNTEAFFGQGTRLTVV.

This rearrangement joins TRBV7-2 to TRBJ2-5; TRBD2 might be the D (7 bases). Trimming removed 7 bases from V and 5 bases from J, with 23 bases in between. In germline, CDR1 is SGHTA, CDR2 FQGNSA. The CDR3 length is 16 residues. The CDR3 DNA follows: TGTGCCAGCACCCAAAGGGGGGGGGCTAGCGGCGAGACCCAGTACTTC. Its translation: CASTQRGGASGETQYF. Based on the CDR3 plus reference TRBV7-2 and TRBJ2-5, the full variable domain is GAGVSQSPSNKVTEKGKDVELRCDPISGHTALYWYRQSLGQGLEFLIYFQGNSAPDKSGLPSDRFSAERTGGSVSTLTIQRTQQEDSAVYLCASTQRGGASGETQYFGPGTRLLVL.

This clone was found once. The chain couples TRBV6-6 to TRBJ1-2; D is unclear. Looked up from germline, CDR1 is MNHNY and CDR2 is SVGAGI (reference sequence). This CDR3 contains 14 residues. V was trimmed by 2 bases and J by 0 bases, leaving 7 bases between them. CDR3 sequence reads: CASSYEPANYGYTF. The CDR3 region has the DNA TGTGCCAGCAGTTACGAGCCCGCTAACTATGGCTACACCTTC.

The J gene is TRBJ2-2, the V gene TRBV2, with D possibly being TRBD1 (6 bases). This CDR3 has 15 amino acids. V was trimmed by 10 bases and J by 4 bases, leaving 19 bases between them. Germline-derived CDR1 and CDR2 are SNHLY and FYNNEI. CDR3 loop: CATTGGTRGTGELFF. CDR3 nucleotides: TGTGCCACAACCGGTGGGACAAGGGGCACCGGGGAGCTGTTTTTT.

J is TRBJ2-1 and V is TRBV15; 8 nucleotides agree with TRBD2. The CDR3 extends over 17 amino acids. In germline, CDR1 is LNHNV, CDR2 YYDKDF (reference sequence). Germline trimming cut 0 bases from V and 4 bases from J; bases unmatched to any gene: 8. The CDR3 sequence: CATSRDRSAGAYNEQFF. The DNA for the CDR3 is TGTGCCACCAGCAGAGATCGTTCAGCGGGGGCGTACAATGAGCAGTTCTTC.

With respect to this clone: Other DNA sequences within the sample encode an identical CDR3. The chain has TRBV5-1 and TRBJ1-1, with 8 bases matching TRBD1. Germline lookup yields CDR1 SGHRS and CDR2 YFSETQ. J was trimmed by 2 bases and V by 4 bases; bases with no gene match: 4. The CDR3 covers 14 residues. CDR3 bases: TGCGCCAGCAGCCGTACAGGGGGTAACACTGAAGCTTTCTTT. Protein: CASSRTGGNTEAFF.

This CDR3 reads CASSARSQPPGLAGVHEQFF. Here the CDR3 DNA reads TGTGCCAGCAGCGCCCGCTCTCAACCCCCGGGACTAGCGGGGGTCCATGAGCAGTTCTTC. The chain carries TRBV9 and TRBJ2-1, with TRBD2 matching 14 bases. Germline trimming cut 3 bases from V and 8 bases from J; bases unmatched to any gene: 19. Per the germline V gene, CDR1 is SGDLS and CDR2 is YYNGEE. The CDR3 runs 20 residues.

This clone showed up many times. The gene calls are TRBV19 and TRBJ1-2, with TRBD1 as a possible D gene (6 bases). With 5 bases removed from V and 3 bases from J, the gap between germline ends came to 13 bases. Germline loops: CDR1 LNHDA, CDR2 SQIVND (reference sequence). The length of the CDR3 is 14 residues. The CDR3 protein is CASSYDRTYYGYTF. Written as DNA, the CDR3 is TGTGCCAGTAGTTACGACAGGACATACTATGGCTACACCTTC.

The chain carries TRBV6-5 and TRBJ1-6, with 11 nucleotides matching TRBD1. Germline V gives CDR1 MNHEY, CDR2 SVGAGI. The CDR3 is 14 residues long. V shed 6 bases and J 10 bases; nucleotides not matched to a gene: 5. CDR3 nucleotides: TGTGCCAGCAGGGGACAGGGGGATCGGTCACCCCTCCACTTT. Translated, it gives CASRGQGDRSPLHF.

The DNA for the CDR3 is TGTGCCAGTAGTATGACGGCGCAGGGCACTGAAGCTTTCTTT. Translation: CASSMTAQGTEAFF. This chain connects TRBV19 to TRBJ1-1, with D possibly matching TRBD1 (5 bases). Trimming stripped 3 bases from V and 4 bases from J, with 12 bases between. Germline CDR1 reads LNHDA; CDR2 reads SQIVND (reference sequence). The CDR3 consists of 14 residues.

Of note for this clone: The sample has other DNA sequences that encode this CDR3 too. V and J are TRBV6-2 or TRBV6-3 and TRBJ1-5; maybe TRBD1 (5 bases). This CDR3 region has 14 residues. V lost 2 bases and J 3 bases, leaving 8 bases between the germline ends. CDR1 and CDR2 (germline): MNHEY, SVGEGT. The CDR3 here is CASSYRGSNQPQHF. The CDR3 DNA reads as TGTGCCAGCAGTTACAGGGGCTCCAATCAGCCCCAGCATTTT.

In DNA, the CDR3 is TGTGCCAGCAGCCAAGAAGGAGGAGGGGTCGGTGAAAAACTGTTTTTT. Its translation is CASSQEGGGVGEKLFF. The rearrangement links TRBV3-1 (or the pseudogene TRBV3-2) to TRBJ1-4; possibly TRBD1 for D (5 bases). The CDR3 consists of 16 residues. Germline V gene data show CDR1 as LGHDT and CDR2 as YNNKEL (reference sequence). With 0 bases removed from V and 7 bases from J, the gap between germline ends came to 15 bases.

The V and J genes are TRBV6-5 and TRBJ1-3, with 10 nucleotides matching TRBD1. The CDR3 is 15 residues long. The V gene end was trimmed by 6 bases and the J gene end by 4 bases; junction bases not matched to a gene: 6. The germline V gene encodes CDR1 MNHEY and CDR2 SVGAGI. This chain's CDR3 is CASRSQTGGGNTIYF. In nucleotides, the CDR3 is TGTGCCAGCAGATCCCAGACAGGGGGCGGAAACACCATATATTTT.

This chain connects TRBV5-6 to TRBJ1-1, with 8 bases identical to TRBD1. CDR1 SGHDT and CDR2 YYEEEE come from the germline V gene. V gave up 4 bases and J gave up 1 base; unmatched junction bases: 3. The CDR3 runs 14 residues. The DNA of the CDR3 is TGTGCCAGCAGCAGAGACAGGGGGAACACTGAAGCTTTCTTT. Translation: CASSRDRGNTEAFF. The full variable domain, in which reference TRBV5-6 and TRBJ1-1 provide the parts outside the CDR3, is DAGVTQSPTHLIKTRGQQVTLRCSPKSGHDTVSWYQQALGQGPQFIFQYYEEEERQRGNFPDRFSGHQFPNYSSELNVNALLLGDSALYLCASSRDRGNTEAFFGQGTRLTVV.